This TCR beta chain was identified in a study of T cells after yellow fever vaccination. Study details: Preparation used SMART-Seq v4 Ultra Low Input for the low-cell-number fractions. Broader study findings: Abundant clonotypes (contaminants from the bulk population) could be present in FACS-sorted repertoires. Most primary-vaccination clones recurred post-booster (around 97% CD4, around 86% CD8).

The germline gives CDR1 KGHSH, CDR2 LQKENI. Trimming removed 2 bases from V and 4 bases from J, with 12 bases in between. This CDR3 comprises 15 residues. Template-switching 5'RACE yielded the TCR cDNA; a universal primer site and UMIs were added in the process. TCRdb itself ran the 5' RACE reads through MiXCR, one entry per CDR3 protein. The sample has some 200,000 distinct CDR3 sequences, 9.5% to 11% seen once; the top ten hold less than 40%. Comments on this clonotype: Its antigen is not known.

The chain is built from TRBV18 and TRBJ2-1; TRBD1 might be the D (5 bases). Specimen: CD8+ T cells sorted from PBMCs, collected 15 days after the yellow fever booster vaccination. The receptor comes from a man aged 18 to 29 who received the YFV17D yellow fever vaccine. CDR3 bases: TGTGCCAGCTCACCAGGGGCGAAAGCATACAATGAGCAGTTCTTC. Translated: CASSPGAKAYNEQFF.